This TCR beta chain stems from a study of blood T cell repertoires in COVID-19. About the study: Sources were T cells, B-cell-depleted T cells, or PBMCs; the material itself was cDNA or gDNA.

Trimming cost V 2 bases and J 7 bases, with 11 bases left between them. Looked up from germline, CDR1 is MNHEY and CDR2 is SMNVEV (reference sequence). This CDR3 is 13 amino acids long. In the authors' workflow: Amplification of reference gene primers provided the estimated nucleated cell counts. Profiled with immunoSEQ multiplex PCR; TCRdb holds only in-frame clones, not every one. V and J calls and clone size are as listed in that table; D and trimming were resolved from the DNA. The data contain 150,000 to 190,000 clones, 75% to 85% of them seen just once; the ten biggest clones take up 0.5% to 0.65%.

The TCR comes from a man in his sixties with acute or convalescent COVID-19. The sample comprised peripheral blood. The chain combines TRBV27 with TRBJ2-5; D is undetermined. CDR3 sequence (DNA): TGTGCCAGCAGTTTAGAGCCAGGTGGGACCCAGTACTTC. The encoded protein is CASSLEPGGTQYF.